The clone carrying this T cell receptor beta chain has a handful of counts. What it binds is unknown. The sample originates from a study of T-cell memory formation after mild COVID-19. The study, taken as a whole, reports: Some clones that responded turned up in pre-infection memory, which suggests that cross-reactive memory joined in.

TCRdb re-analysed the 5' RACE reads in MiXCR, keeping a single row per CDR3 protein. The repertoire has about 320,000 distinct CDR3 sequences, 13% to 15% of them found once; the top ten carry 21%. The V and J ends lost 2 bases and 1 base respectively, with 8 bases between them. CDR3 length: 15 residues. Germline V gene lookup returns CDR1 SGHAT and CDR2 FQDESV (reference sequence). The chain has TRBV11-1 and TRBJ2-2, with D hard to call. The specimen sequenced was PBMCs or a T cell subset sorted from them (not recorded which). This clonotype was obtained from a man aged 18 to 29 who had mild COVID-19 (a few samples of this study predate the infection). Cell type and time point are not known. This CDR3 is CASSLQNLNTGELFF. DNA for the CDR3: TGTGCCAGCAGCTTACAGAACCTGAACACCGGGGAGCTGTTTTTT.